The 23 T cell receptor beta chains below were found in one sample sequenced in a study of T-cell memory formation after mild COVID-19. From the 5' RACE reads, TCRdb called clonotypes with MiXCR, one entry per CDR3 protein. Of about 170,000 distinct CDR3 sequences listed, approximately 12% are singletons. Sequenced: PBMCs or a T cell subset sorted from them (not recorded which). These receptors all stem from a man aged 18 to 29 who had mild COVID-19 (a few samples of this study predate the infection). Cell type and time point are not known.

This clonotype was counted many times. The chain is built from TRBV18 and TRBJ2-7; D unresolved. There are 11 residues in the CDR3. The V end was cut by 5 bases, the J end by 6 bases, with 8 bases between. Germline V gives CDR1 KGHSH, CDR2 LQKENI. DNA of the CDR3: TGTGCCAGCTCATCGTATGGCGAGCAGTACTTC. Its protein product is CASSSYGEQYF.

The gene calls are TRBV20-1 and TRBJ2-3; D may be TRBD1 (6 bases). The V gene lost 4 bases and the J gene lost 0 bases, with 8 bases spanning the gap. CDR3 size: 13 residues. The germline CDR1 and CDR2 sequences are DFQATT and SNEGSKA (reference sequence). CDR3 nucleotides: TGCAGTGCTATGGACAGTAGCACAGATACGCAGTATTTT. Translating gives CSAMDSSTDTQYF.

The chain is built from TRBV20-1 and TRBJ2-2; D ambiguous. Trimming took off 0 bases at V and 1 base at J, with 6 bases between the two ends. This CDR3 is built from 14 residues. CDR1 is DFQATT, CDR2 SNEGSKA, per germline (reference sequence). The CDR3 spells CSARDRLNTGELFF. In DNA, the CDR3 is TGCAGTGCTAGAGATCGGCTGAACACCGGGGAGCTGTTTTTT.

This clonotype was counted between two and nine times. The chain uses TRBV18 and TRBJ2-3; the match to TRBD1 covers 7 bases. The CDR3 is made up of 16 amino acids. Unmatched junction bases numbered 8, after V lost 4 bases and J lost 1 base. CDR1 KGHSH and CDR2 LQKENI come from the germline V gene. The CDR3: CASSLSGTDGTDTQYF. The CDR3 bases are TGTGCCAGCTCACTATCCGGGACAGATGGCACAGATACGCAGTATTTT. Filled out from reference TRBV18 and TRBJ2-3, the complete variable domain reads NAGVMQNPRHLVRRRGQEARLRCSPMKGHSHVYWYRQLPEEGLKFMVYLQKENIIDESGMPKERFSAEFPKEGPSILRIQQVVRGDSAAYFCASSLSGTDGTDTQYFGPGTRLTVL.

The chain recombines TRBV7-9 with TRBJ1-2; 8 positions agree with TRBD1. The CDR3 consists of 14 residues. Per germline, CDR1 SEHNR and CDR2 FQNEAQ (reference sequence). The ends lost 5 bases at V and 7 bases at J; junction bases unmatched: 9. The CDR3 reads CASSGRATGGGYTF. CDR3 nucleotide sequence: TGTGCCAGCAGCGGGCGAGCTACAGGGGGTGGCTACACCTTC.

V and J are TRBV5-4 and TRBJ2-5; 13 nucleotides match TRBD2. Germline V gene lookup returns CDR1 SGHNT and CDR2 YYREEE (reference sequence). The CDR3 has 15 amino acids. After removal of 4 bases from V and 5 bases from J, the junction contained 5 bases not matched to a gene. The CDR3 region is CASSRGTSGEETQYF. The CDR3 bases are TGTGCCAGCAGCCGTGGGACTAGCGGGGAGGAGACCCAGTACTTC.

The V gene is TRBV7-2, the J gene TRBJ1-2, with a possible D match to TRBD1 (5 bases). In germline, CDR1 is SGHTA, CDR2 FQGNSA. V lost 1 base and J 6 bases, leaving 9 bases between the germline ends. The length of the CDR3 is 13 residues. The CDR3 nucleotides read TGTGCCAGCAGCTTAGGCAGGGTGAATGGCTACACCTTC. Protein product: CASSLGRVNGYTF.

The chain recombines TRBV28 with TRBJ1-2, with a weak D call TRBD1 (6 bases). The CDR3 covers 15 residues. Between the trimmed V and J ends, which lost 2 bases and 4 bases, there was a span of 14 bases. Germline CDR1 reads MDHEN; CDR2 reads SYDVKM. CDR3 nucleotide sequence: TGTGCCAGCAGTTTAGGGGGGGCGCAGGGCTATGGCTACACCTTC. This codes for CASSLGGAQGYGYTF.

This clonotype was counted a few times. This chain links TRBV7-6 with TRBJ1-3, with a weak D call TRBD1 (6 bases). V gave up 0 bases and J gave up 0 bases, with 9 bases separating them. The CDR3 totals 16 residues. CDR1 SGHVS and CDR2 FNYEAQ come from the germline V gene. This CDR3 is CASSLAGATSGNTIYF. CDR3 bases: TGTGCCAGCAGCTTAGCGGGGGCGACCTCTGGAAACACCATATATTTT.

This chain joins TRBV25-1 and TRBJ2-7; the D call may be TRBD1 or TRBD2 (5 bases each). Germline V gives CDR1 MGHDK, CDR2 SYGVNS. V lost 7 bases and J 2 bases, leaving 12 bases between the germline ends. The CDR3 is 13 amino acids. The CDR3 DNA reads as TGTGCCAGCACACGGGACGTAACCTACGAGCAGTACTTC. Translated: CASTRDVTYEQYF.

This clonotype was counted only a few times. The CDR3 loop is CASSYQGNTEAFF. The CDR3 nucleotides read TGTGCCAGCAGTTATCAGGGGAACACTGAAGCTTTCTTT. This chain links TRBV6-2 or TRBV6-3 with TRBJ1-1, with TRBD1 as a possible D gene (5 bases). V lost 3 bases to trimming and J lost 1 base, with 6 bases between them. The CDR3 sequence is 13 residues long. Per the germline V gene, CDR1 is MNHEY and CDR2 is SVGEGT.

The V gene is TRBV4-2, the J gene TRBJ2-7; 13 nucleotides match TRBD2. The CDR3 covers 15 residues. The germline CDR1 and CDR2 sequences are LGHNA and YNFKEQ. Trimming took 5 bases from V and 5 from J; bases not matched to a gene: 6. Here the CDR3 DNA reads TGTGCCAGCAGCGAGGGACTAGCGGGGAACCACGAGCAGTACTTC. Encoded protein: CASSEGLAGNHEQYF.

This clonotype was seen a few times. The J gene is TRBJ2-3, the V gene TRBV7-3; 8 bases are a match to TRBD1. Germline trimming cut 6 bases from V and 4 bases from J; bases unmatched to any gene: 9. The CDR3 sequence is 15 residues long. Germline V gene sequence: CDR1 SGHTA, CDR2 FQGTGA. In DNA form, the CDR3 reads TGTGCCAGCAGTTACTCCGGGACAGGCTCAGATACGCAGTATTTT. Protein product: CASSYSGTGSDTQYF.

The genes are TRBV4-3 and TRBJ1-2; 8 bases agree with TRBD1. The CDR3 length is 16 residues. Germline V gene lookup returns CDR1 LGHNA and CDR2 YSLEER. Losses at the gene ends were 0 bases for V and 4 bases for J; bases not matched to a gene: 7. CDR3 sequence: CASSQDVAGQGYGYTF. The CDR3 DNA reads TGCGCCAGCAGCCAAGATGTCGCCGGACAGGGCTATGGCTACACCTTC.

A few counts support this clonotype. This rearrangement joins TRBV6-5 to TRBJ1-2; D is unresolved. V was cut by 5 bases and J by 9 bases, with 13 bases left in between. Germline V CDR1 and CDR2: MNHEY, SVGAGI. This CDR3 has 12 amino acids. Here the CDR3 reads CASSATSGRYTF. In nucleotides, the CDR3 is TGTGCCAGCAGTGCTACCAGTGGGCGCTACACCTTC.

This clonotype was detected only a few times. The DNA for the CDR3 is TGCGCCAGCAGGGCCTCCACTACGAACACCGGGGAGCTGTTTTTT. This gives the protein CASRASTTNTGELFF. The chain recombines TRBV5-1 with TRBJ2-2; unclear D gene. Germline assignment: CDR1 SGHRS and CDR2 YFSETQ. This CDR3 is 15 amino acids long. V was pared by 5 bases and J by 0 bases, with 11 bases between.

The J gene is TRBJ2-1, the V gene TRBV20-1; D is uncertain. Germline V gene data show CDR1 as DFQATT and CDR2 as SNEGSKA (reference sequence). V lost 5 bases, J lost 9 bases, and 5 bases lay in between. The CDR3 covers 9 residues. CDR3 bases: TGCAGTGCTGTTGTTGAGCAGTTCTTC. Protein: CSAVVEQFF.

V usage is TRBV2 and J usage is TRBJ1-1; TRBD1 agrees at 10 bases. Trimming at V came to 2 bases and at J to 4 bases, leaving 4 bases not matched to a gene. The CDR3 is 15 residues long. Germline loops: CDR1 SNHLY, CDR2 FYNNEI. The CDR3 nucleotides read TGTGCCAGCAGTGAACGGACAGGGGGGATCACTGAAGCTTTCTTT. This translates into CASSERTGGITEAFF.

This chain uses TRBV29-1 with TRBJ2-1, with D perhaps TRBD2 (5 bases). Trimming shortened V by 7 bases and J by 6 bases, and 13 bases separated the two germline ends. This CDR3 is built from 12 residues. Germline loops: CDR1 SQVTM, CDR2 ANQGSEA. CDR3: CSDGGRTNEQFF. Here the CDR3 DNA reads TGCAGCGATGGAGGCAGAACCAATGAGCAGTTCTTC.

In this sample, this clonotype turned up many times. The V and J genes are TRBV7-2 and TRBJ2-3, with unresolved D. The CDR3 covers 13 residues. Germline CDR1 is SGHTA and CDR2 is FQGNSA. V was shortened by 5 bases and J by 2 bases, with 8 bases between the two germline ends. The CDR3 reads CASSPYTTDTQYF. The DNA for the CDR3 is TGTGCCAGCAGCCCCTACACCACAGATACGCAGTATTTT.

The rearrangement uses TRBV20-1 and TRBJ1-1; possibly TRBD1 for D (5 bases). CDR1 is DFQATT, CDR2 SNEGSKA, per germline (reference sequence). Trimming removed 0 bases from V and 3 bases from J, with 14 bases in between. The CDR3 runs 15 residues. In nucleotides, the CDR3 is TGCAGTGCTAGAGATAGGAGTCAGGGCGACACTGAAGCTTTCTTT. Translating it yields CSARDRSQGDTEAFF.

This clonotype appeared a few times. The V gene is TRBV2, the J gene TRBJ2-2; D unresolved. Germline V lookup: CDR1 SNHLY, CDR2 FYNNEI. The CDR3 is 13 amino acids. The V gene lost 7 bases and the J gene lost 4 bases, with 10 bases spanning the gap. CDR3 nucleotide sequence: TGTGCCAGCAAAGGGTCGCCCACCGGGGAGCTGTTTTTT. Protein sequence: CASKGSPTGELFF.

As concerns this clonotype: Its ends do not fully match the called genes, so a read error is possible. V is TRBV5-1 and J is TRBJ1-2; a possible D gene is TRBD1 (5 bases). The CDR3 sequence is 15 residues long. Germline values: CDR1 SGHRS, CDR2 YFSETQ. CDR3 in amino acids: CAGSLEAGGNYGYTF. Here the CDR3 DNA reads TGCGCCGGCAGCTTGGAGGCCGGGGGTAACTATGGCTACACCTTC.